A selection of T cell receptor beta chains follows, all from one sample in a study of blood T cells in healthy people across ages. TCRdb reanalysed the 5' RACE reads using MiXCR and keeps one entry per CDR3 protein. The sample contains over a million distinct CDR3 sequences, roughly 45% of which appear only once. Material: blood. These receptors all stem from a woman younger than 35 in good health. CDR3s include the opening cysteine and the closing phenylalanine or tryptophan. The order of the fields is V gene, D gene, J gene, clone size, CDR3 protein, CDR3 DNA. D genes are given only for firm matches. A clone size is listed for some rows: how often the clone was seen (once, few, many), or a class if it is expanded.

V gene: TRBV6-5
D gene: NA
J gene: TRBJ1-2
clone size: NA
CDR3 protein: CASSSYGQGQGYTF
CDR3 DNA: TGTGCCAGCAGCTCCTATGGGCAGGGGCAAGGCTACACCTTC

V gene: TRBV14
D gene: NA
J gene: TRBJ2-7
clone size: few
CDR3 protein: CASSQRGDYEQYF
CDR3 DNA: TGTGCCAGCAGCCAGAGGGGCGACTACGAGCAGTACTTC

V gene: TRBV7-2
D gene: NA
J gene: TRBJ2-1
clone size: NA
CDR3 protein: CASSLRGSVYNEQFF
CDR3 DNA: TGTGCCAGCAGCTTAAGGGGTAGTGTGTACAATGAGCAGTTCTTC

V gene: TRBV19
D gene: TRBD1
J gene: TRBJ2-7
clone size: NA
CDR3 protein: CASSRPLGQGNYEQYF
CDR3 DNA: TGTGCCAGTAGTAGGCCCCTGGGACAGGGGAACTACGAGCAGTACTTC

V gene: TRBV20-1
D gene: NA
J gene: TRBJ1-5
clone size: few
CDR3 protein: CSARDGTVQYQPQHF
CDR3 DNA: TGCAGTGCTAGAGATGGGACGGTGCAATATCAGCCCCAGCATTTT

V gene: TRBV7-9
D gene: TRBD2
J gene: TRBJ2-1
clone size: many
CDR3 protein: CASSVSGGGNEQFF
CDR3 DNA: TGTGCCAGCAGCGTAAGCGGGGGTGGCAATGAGCAGTTCTTC

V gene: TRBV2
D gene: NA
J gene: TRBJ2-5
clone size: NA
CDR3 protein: CASGLPYETQYF
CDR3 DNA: TGTGCCAGTGGACTACCGTATGAGACCCAGTACTTC

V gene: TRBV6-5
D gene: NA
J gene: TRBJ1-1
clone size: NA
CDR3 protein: CASSSGLPGVKAFF
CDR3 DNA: TGTGCCAGCAGCTCGGGTCTTCCGGGAGTAAAAGCTTTCTTT

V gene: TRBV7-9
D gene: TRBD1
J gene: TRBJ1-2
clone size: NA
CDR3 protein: CASSFGGAGGTNYGYTF
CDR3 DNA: TGTGCCAGCAGCTTCGGAGGGGCAGGGGGAACTAACTATGGCTACACCTTC

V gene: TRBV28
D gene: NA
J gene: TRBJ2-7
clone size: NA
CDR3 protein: CASSLHSEQYF
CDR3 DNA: TGTGCCAGCAGTTTACACTCCGAGCAGTACTTC

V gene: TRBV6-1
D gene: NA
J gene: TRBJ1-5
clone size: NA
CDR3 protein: CASSQRGWTLSNQPQHF
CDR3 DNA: TGTGCCAGCAGTCAAAGGGGGTGGACTTTATCAAATCAGCCCCAGCATTTT

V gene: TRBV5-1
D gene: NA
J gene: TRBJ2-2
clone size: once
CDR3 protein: CASSPSTRENTGELFF
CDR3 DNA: TGCGCCAGCAGCCCTTCTACACGAGAGAACACCGGGGAGCTGTTTTTT

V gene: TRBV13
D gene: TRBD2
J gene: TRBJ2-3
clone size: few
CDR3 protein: CASSDRLAGARDTQYF
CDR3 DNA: TGTGCCAGCAGCGACCGACTAGCGGGGGCCCGAGATACGCAGTATTTT

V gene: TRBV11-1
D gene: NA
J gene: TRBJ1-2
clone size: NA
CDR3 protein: CASRPGPYSNYGYTF
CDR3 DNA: TGTGCCAGCAGGCCCGGACCATACAGCAACTATGGCTACACCTTC

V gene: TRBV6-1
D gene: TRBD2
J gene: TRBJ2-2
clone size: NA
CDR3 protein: CASSEAGLAGGRNTGELFF
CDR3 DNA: TGTGCCAGCAGTGAAGCAGGACTAGCGGGGGGACGGAACACCGGGGAGCTGTTTTTT

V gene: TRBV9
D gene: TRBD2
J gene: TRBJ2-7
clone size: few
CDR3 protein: CASSATSGLAGAEQYF
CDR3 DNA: TGTGCCAGCAGCGCAACCTCGGGACTAGCGGGGGCCGAGCAGTACTTC

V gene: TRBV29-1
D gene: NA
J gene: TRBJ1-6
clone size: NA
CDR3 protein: CSVRTVGSPPHF
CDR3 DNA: TGCAGCGTCCGGACAGTCGGTTCACCCCCCCACTTT

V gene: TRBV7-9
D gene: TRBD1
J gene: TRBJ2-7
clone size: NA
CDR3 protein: CASRYTGGGISYEQYF
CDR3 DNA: TGTGCCAGCAGATACACAGGGGGAGGCATCTCCTACGAGCAGTACTTC

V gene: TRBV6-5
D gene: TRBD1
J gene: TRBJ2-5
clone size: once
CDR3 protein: CASSYMGTGGKKTQYF
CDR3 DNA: TGTGCCAGCAGTTACATGGGGACAGGGGGCAAAAAGACCCAGTACTTC

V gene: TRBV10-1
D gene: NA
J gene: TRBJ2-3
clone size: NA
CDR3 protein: CASSGGMSTDTQYF
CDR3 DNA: TGCGCCAGCAGTGGGGGGATGTCCACAGATACGCAGTATTTT

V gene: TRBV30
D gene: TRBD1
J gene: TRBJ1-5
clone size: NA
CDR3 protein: CAWSGDRGNQPQHF
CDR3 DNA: TGTGCCTGGAGTGGGGACAGGGGCAATCAGCCCCAGCATTTT

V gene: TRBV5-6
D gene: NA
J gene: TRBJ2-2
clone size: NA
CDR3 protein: CASTRRNANTGELFF
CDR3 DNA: TGTGCCAGCACCAGAAGGAATGCGAACACCGGGGAGCTGTTTTTT

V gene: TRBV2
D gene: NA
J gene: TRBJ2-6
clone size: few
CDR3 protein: CASSDDFSGANVLTF
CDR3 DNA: TGTGCCAGCAGTGATGACTTCTCTGGGGCCAACGTCCTGACTTTC

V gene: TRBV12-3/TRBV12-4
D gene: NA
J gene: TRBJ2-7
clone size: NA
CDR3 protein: CASSSAAGLYEQYF
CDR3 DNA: TGTGCCAGCAGTTCCGCGGCAGGGTTGTACGAGCAGTACTTC

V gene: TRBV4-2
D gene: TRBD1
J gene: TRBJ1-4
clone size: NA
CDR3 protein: CASSHLGTGDGEKLFF
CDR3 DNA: TGTGCCAGCAGCCATTTAGGGACAGGGGATGGGGAAAAACTGTTTTTT

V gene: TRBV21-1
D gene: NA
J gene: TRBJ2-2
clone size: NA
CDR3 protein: CASSKEGGTGELFF
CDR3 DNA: TGTGCCAGCAGCAAAGAGGGGGGAACCGGGGAGCTGTTTTTT

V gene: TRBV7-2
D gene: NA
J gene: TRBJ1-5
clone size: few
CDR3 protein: CASSPQAFGQPQHF
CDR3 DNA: TGTGCCAGCAGCCCACAGGCTTTTGGGCAGCCCCAGCATTTT

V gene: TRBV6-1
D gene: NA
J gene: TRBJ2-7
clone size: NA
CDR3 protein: CASSVGTQYEQYF
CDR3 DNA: TGTGCCAGCAGTGTGGGGACACAATACGAGCAGTACTTC